This paragraph reports one TCR beta chain. The sample originates from a study of early T cells in non-severe SARS-CoV-2 infection. The CDR3 extends over 14 amino acids. Germline CDR1 reads KGHDR; CDR2 reads SFDVKD. The V end was cut by 7 bases, the J end by 5 bases, with 16 bases between. TCRdb used MiXCR to reprocess the 5' RACE reads, holding one entry per CDR3 protein. The sample has about 98,000 distinct CDR3 sequences, 11% seen once. Sequencing was carried out using whole blood. The clonotype comes from an adult who was a healthcare worker with PCR-confirmed SARS-CoV-2 infection or an uninfected control (not recorded which). The chain combines TRBV24-1 with TRBJ1-1; D not certain. The CDR3 loop is CATSPGGMGTEAFF. The CDR3, as DNA: TGTGCCACCAGCCCGGGAGGGATGGGTACTGAAGCTTTCTTT.